Listed below are T cell receptor beta chains from one sample, sequenced in a study of blood T cell repertoires in COVID-19. Assay used: immunoSEQ multiplex PCR; TCRdb lists only in-frame clones, some missing. The sample consists of about 350,000 clones, 88% of them appearing once. What was sequenced was peripheral blood. These receptors were collected from a woman in her seventies with COVID-19, enrolled during active disease. The CDR3 runs from the conserved cysteine through the conserved F or W. A D gene is named only where the DNA matches it firmly. The size of a clone is reported for some rows only, either as once, few or many, or as a class for expanded clones.

j_call clone_size v_call d_call cdr3_aa
TRBJ1-1 few TRBV27 . CASSFQFAGLNTEAFF
TRBJ1-2 . TRBV30 . CAWHPGPASYGYTF
TRBJ1-5 . TRBV9 . CASSPSGGINQPQHF
TRBJ1-2 . TRBV29-1 TRBD1 CSVDRGLRGYTF
TRBJ2-3 . TRBV3-1/TRBV3-2 . CASSQKETRVVDTQYF
TRBJ1-6 . TRBV9 . CASSVGAGLYSPLHF
TRBJ1-4 once TRBV18 TRBD1 CASSPYGTGDEKLFF
TRBJ1-6 . TRBV5-1 . CASSIRTAIYNSPLHF
TRBJ1-2 . TRBV29-1 . CSALPVTQEGSNYGYTF
TRBJ2-7 . TRBV5-6 . CASSGWREGYEQYF
TRBJ1-1 . TRBV24-1 TRBD1 CAIGQVVRGTEAFF
TRBJ2-6 . TRBV28 . CASSPAGANVLTF
TRBJ1-6 . TRBV2 TRBD1 CASSARLTGGGSPLHF
TRBJ1-5 . TRBV12-3/TRBV12-4 . CASSPGNQPQHF
TRBJ1-2 once TRBV10-3 . CAIASGDGPVVGYTF
TRBJ2-1 . TRBV10-1 TRBD1 CASSARTGLGNEQFF
TRBJ1-2 once TRBV5-8 . CASSRQYYGYTF
TRBJ2-2 . TRBV6-1 . CASSEGTVPKGFF
TRBJ1-4 few TRBV4-3 . CASSQDGEDSNEKLFF
TRBJ1-1 . TRBV5-4 . CASSPTGAEAFF
TRBJ2-5 once TRBV6-5 TRBD1 CASSYATGWEETQYF
TRBJ2-3 once TRBV5-1 TRBD2 CASSSSGGSTDTQYF
TRBJ1-2 . TRBV4-1 . CASSQDNQGRNGYTF
TRBJ2-1 . TRBV27 TRBD2 CASSTRPGLAGGLPNEQFF
TRBJ1-2 . TRBV5-1 TRBD1 CASSLPGQTLGYTF
TRBJ2-7 once TRBV3-1/TRBV3-2 TRBD2 CASSPSGGSFYEQYF
TRBJ2-1 . TRBV5-6 TRBD2 CASSYPGLAGDPYNEQFF
TRBJ2-7 . TRBV18 . CASSTETYEQYF
TRBJ2-7 . TRBV12-5 TRBD1 CASGPGTGNDILLSEQYF
TRBJ1-3 . TRBV24-1 . CATSDPRGAGNTIYF
TRBJ1-3 . TRBV2 . CASSYRANGNTIYF
TRBJ1-2 . TRBV2 TRBD1 CASRPGQGLSNYGYTF
TRBJ2-7 once TRBV21-1 . CASSPLTNRDRGPYEQYF
TRBJ1-6 . TRBV6-4 . CASSVAQDSPLHF
TRBJ2-6 . TRBV5-6 . CASSLDYLGAGANVLTF
TRBJ2-3 . TRBV5-1 TRBD2 CASSFLAGPGDTQYF
TRBJ2-7 . TRBV18 . CASSPPEWGGAEQYF
TRBJ2-1 . TRBV19 TRBD2 CASSTSVYNEQFF
TRBJ2-1 . TRBV28 . CASILLGGYEQFF
TRBJ1-2 . TRBV27 TRBD1 CASSLGQGDGYTF
TRBJ2-2 . TRBV28 . CASQGPGELFF
TRBJ1-1 . TRBV12-3/TRBV12-4 . CASRFTGNTEAFF
TRBJ1-2 once TRBV5-6 TRBD1 CASSLGLGTAFHTF
TRBJ2-4 . TRBV2 . CASSSLERNYF
TRBJ1-1 once TRBV18 TRBD1 CASSPPGQGTEAFF
TRBJ1-5 once TRBV19 TRBD1 CATKVGQGAGQPQHF
TRBJ1-2 once TRBV24-1 . CATSDGQTPNYGYTF
TRBJ2-5 . TRBV6-2/TRBV6-3 . CASSYRRQAVNPAVQETQYF
TRBJ2-5 . TRBV3-1/TRBV3-2 . CASSQEFDAGAQETQYF
TRBJ1-1 . TRBV6-5 . CASREGLNTEAFF
TRBJ1-1 . TRBV29-1 TRBD1 CSVQPWDRGGEAFF
TRBJ2-1 . TRBV7-9 . CASSLLGLARNEQFF
TRBJ2-7 . TRBV3-1/TRBV3-2 . CASSQVRGEQYF
TRBJ1-2 . TRBV5-1 . CASSLTSSLYGYTF
TRBJ2-3 . TRBV9 TRBD1 CASSATGAGSTDTQYF
TRBJ1-4 once TRBV7-9 TRBD1 CASSLGAGGVPNEKLFF
TRBJ2-4 few TRBV30 . CAWSPKGRTLDIQYF
TRBJ2-7 . TRBV4-2 TRBD2 CASSQGLAEGLAGGIYEQYF
TRBJ2-7 . TRBV28 . CASSFQQDSYEQYF
TRBJ1-6 . TRBV28 . CATLGHPQNNSPLHF